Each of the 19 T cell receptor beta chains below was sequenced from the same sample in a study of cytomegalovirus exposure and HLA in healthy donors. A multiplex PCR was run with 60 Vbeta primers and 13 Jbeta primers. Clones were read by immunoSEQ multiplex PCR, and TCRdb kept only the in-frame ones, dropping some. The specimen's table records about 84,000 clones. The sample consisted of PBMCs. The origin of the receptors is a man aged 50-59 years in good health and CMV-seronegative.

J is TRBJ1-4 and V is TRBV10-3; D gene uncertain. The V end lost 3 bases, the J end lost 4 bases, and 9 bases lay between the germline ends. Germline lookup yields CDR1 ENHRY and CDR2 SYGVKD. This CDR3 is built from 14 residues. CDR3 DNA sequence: TGTGCCATCAGTGATTTGGGCCTTAATGAAAAACTGTTTTTT. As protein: CAISDLGLNEKLFF.

CDR3: CASSYRDRAYEQYF. The CDR3 DNA sequence: TGTGCCAGCAGTTACCGGGACAGGGCCTACGAGCAGTACTTC. V usage is TRBV6-5 and J usage is TRBJ2-7, with 9 bases identical to TRBD1. Germline V gene sequence: CDR1 MNHEY, CDR2 SVGAGI. V shed 2 bases and J 2 bases; nucleotides not matched to a gene: 1. This CDR3 comprises 14 residues.

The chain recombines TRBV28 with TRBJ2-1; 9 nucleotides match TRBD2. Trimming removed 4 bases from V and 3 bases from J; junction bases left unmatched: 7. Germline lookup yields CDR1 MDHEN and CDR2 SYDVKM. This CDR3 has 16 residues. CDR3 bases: TGTGCCAGCAGTTCCGCGCGGGGGGGCTTCTACAATGAGCAGTTCTTC. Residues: CASSSARGGFYNEQFF.

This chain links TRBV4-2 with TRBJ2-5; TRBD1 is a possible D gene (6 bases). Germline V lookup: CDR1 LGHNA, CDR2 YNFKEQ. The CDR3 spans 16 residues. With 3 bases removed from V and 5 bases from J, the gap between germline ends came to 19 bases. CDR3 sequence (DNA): TGTGCCAGCAGCCAGCATTACAGGGCCGAGACGGAGACCCAGTACTTC. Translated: CASSQHYRAETETQYF.

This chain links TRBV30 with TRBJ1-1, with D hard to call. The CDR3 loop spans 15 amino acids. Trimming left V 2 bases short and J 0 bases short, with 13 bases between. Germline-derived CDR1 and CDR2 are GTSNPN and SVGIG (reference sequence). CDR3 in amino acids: CAWSFQVTMNTEAFF. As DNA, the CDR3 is TGTGCCTGGAGTTTTCAGGTAACCATGAACACTGAAGCTTTCTTT.

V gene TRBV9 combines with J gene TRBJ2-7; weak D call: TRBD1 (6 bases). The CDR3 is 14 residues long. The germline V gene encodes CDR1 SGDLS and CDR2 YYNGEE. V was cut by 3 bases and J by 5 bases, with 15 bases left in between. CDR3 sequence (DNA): TGTGCCAGCAGCGCATCTGGACAGTCCGACGAGCAGTACTTC. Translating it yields CASSASGQSDEQYF.

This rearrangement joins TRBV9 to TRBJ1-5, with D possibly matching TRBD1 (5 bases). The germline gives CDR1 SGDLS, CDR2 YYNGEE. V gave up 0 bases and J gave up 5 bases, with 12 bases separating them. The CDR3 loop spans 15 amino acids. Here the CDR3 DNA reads TGTGCCAGCAGCGTAGGGCCTCAAGGGGATCAGCCCCAGCATTTT. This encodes CASSVGPQGDQPQHF.

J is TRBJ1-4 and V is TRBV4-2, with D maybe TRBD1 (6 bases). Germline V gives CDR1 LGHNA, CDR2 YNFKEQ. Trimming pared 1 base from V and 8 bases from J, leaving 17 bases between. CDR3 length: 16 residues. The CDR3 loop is CASSQVGQGTKEKLFF. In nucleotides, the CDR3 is TGTGCCAGCAGCCAAGTCGGGCAGGGGACGAAGGAAAAACTGTTTTTT.

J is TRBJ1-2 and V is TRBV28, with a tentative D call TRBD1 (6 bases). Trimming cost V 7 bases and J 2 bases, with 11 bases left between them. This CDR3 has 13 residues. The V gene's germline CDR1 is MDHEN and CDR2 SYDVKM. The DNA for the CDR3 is TGTGCCAGCATCCCGGACAGAAACTATGGCTACACCTTC. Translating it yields CASIPDRNYGYTF.

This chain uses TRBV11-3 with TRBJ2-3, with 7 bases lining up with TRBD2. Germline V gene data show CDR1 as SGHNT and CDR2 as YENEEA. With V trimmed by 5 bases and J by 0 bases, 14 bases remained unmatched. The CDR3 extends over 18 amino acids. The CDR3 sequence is CASSPRGVGDGSTDTQYF. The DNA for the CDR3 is TGTGCCAGCAGCCCCCGGGGGGTAGGGGACGGGAGCACAGATACGCAGTATTTT.

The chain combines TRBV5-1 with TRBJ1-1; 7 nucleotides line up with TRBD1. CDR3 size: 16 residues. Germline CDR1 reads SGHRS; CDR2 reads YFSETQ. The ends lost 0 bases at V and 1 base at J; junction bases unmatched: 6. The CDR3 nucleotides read TGCGCCAGCAGCTTGGCGACAGGGATGGGGAACACTGAAGCTTTCTTT. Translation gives CASSLATGMGNTEAFF.

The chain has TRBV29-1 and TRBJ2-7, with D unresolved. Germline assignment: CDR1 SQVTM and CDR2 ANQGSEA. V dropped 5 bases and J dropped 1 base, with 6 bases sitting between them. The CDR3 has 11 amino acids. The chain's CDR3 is CSVQVSYEQYF. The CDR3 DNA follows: TGCAGCGTTCAGGTTTCCTACGAGCAGTACTTC.

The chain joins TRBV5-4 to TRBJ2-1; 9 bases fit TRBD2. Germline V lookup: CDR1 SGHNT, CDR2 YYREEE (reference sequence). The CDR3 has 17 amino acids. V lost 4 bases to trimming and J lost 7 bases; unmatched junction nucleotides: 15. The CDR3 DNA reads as TGTGCCAGCAGCAAGCTCGTTGGCGGGGGGGCGGTAAATGAGCAGTTCTTC. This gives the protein CASSKLVGGGAVNEQFF. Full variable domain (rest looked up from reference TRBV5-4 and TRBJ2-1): ETGVTQSPTHLIKTRGQQVTLRCSSQSGHNTVSWYQQALGQGPQFIFQYYREEENGRGNFPPRFSGLQFPNYSSELNVNALELDDSALYLCASSKLVGGGAVNEQFFGPGTRLTVL.

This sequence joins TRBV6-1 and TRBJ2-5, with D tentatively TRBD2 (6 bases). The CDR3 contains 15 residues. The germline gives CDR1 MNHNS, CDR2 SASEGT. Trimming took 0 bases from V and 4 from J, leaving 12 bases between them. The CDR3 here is CASSEASPEGETQYF. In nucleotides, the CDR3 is TGTGCCAGCAGTGAAGCCTCACCGGAGGGAGAGACCCAGTACTTC.

CDR3 sequence: CASSQGHISGGASYEQYF. The CDR3 bases are TGTGCCAGCAGCCAAGGCCATATTAGCGGGGGAGCATCCTACGAGCAGTACTTC. V usage is TRBV4-2 and J usage is TRBJ2-7; 9 nucleotides agree with TRBD2. V shed 1 base and J 1 base; nucleotides not matched to a gene: 11. The CDR3 totals 18 residues. The germline V gene has CDR1 LGHNA and CDR2 YNFKEQ.

This CDR3 reads CASSLLTAYQETQYF. CDR3 DNA: TGTGCCAGCAGTTTACTGACAGCCTACCAAGAGACCCAGTACTTC. This chain connects TRBV28 to TRBJ2-5; TRBD1 is a possible D gene (5 bases). Germline lookup yields CDR1 MDHEN and CDR2 SYDVKM. Deletions cut 2 bases from V and 0 bases from J, with 10 bases between. This CDR3 spans 15 amino acids.

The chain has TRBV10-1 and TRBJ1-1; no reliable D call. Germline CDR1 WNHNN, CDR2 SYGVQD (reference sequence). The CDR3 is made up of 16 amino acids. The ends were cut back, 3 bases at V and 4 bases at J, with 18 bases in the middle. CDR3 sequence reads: CASSEVGEGWRTEAFF. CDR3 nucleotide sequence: TGCGCCAGCAGTGAAGTCGGGGAGGGTTGGCGCACTGAAGCTTTCTTT.

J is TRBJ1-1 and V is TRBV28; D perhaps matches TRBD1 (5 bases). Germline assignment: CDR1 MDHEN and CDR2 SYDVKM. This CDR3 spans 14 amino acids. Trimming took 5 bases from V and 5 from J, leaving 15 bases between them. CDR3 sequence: CASSPVSRVTEAFF. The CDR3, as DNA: TGTGCCAGCAGTCCTGTGTCCAGGGTTACTGAAGCTTTCTTT.

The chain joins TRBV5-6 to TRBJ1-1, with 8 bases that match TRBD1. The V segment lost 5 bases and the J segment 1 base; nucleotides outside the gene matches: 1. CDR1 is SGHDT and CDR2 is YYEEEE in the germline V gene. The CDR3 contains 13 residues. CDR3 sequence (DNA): TGTGCCAGCAGAGGACAGGGGAACACTGAAGCTTTCTTT. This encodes CASRGQGNTEAFF.